This T cell receptor (beta chain) is drawn from a study of blood T cells in healthy people across ages. The authors ran a second PCR of about 7 to 11 cycles using a sample-barcoded 5' primer and a J-beta primer mix. Each sample yielded at least 2.5 million CDR3-containing paired-end reads. Each CDR3 protein gets one entry after TCRdb re-called the 5' RACE reads with MiXCR. The sample lists over 1.5 million distinct CDR3 sequences, about 50% occurring once. The CDR3 length is 13 residues. V was clipped by 4 bases and J by 7 bases, with 11 bases between them. Per germline, CDR1 MNHEY and CDR2 SVGEGT. This TCR was recovered from a middle-aged woman in good health. The chain carries TRBV6-2 or TRBV6-3 and TRBJ2-1; D is perhaps TRBD1 (5 bases). Sequenced: blood. CDR3 coding DNA: TGTGCCAGCAGTTGGGGCAGCGTTAATGAGCAGTTCTTC. It is translated as CASSWGSVNEQFF.